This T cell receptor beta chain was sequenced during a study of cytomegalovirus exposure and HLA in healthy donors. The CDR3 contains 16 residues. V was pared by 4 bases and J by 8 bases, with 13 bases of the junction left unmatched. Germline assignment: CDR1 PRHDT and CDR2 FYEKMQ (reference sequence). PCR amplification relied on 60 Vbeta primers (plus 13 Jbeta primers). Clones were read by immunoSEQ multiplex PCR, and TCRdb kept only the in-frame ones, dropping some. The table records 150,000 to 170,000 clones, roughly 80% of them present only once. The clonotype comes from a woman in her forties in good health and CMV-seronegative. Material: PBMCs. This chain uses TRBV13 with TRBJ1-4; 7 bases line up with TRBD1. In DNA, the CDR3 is TGTGCCAGCAGCTCGAAAAGGACAGGTTTAAGGGAAAAACTGTTTTTT. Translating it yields CASSSKRTGLREKLFF.